A selection of T cell receptor beta chains follows, all from one sample in a study of cytomegalovirus exposure and HLA in healthy donors. Sequencing used immunoSEQ multiplex PCR; TCRdb keeps in-frame clones, though not all of them. There are roughly 140,000 clones in the sample; under 75% occur only once, and about 7.1% lies in the top ten. The sequenced sample was PBMCs. The receptors derive from a woman aged 55-70 years in good health and CMV-seropositive. Both conserved end residues are part of each CDR3. D genes are given only for firm matches. Rows give clone size only sometimes, using once, few, many, or a class for an expanded clone.

TGTGCCAGCAGTTTTAGGAGGGACAGGGTTTCCGAGCAGTACTTC | CASSFRRDRVSEQYF | TRBJ2-7 | TRBV7-9 | 15 | TRBD1 | NA
TGTGCCAGCTCAATGGGACAGGGCTCCTACGAGCAGTACTTC | CASSMGQGSYEQYF | TRBJ2-7 | TRBV18 | 14 | TRBD1 | NA
TGTGCCTGGAGTCCGCCGGACAGGGGGTTATCGAAAAACATTCAGTACTTC | CAWSPPDRGLSKNIQYF | TRBJ2-4 | TRBV30 | 17 | TRBD1 | NA
TGCACCAGCAGCCAAGAATCCTTACAGGGTGAAGAAGATACGCAGTATTTT | CTSSQESLQGEEDTQYF | TRBJ2-3 | TRBV1 | 17 | NA | NA
TGTGCCAGCAGCCCAAGCGGGGCCCCTGGGGCCAACGTCCTGACTTTC | CASSPSGAPGANVLTF | TRBJ2-6 | TRBV13 | 16 | TRBD2 | NA
TGTGCCAGCAGCCTCGACAGGGGGCCAGGAAACATTCAGTACTTC | CASSLDRGPGNIQYF | TRBJ2-4 | TRBV5-4 | 15 | TRBD1 | NA
TGTGCCAGCAGTTACGGTCAGAATAATTCACCCCTCCACTTT | CASSYGQNNSPLHF | TRBJ1-6 | TRBV6-6 | 14 | NA | NA
TGTGCCAGTAGTTCCATGACTAGCGGGAGCGGTGAGACCCAGTACTTC | CASSSMTSGSGETQYF | TRBJ2-5 | TRBV19 | 16 | TRBD2 | NA
TGTGCCAGCTCCCCCGGGGTACTGAACTATGGCTACACCTTC | CASSPGVLNYGYTF | TRBJ1-2 | TRBV28 | 14 | NA | NA
TGCGCCAGCAGCTTGGCCGGGGGACAGTGGGGAAACACCATATATTTT | CASSLAGGQWGNTIYF | TRBJ1-3 | TRBV5-1 | 16 | TRBD1 | NA
TGTGCCAGCGGGGGGGCGGACACTGAAGCTTTCTTT | CASGGADTEAFF | TRBJ1-1 | TRBV9 | 12 | NA | NA
TGTGCTAGCAGCTTTTCAGGCAGGGATTATGGCTACACCTTC | CASSFSGRDYGYTF | TRBJ1-2 | TRBV7-7 | 14 | NA | NA
TGTGCTAGCAGCTTTTCTGGAGGGGCAGATACGCAGTATTTT | CASSFSGGADTQYF | TRBJ2-3 | TRBV7-7 | 14 | NA | NA
TGTGCCAGCAGCTTTTCTACCGGGACTACCTACGAGCAGTACTTC | CASSFSTGTTYEQYF | TRBJ2-7 | TRBV7-9 | 15 | TRBD2 | few
TGTGCCAGCAGCTTAGAGGTGCGAGGCTACGAGCAGTACTTC | CASSLEVRGYEQYF | TRBJ2-7 | TRBV7-9 | 14 | NA | NA
TGCGCCAGCAGCTCGGCAGGGAATGAAAAACTGTTTTTT | CASSSAGNEKLFF | TRBJ1-4 | TRBV5-1 | 13 | NA | NA
TGTGCCAGTAGTCCAGAACAGGGGACAAGTTACGAGCAGTACTTC | CASSPEQGTSYEQYF | TRBJ2-7 | TRBV19 | 15 | TRBD1 | NA
TGTGCCACAGGGGGACAGGGGGCGGGAGATACGCAGTATTTT | CATGGQGAGDTQYF | TRBJ2-3 | TRBV15 | 14 | TRBD1 | NA
TGTGCCAGCAGTTTTAATGGACAGACCTACGAGCAGTACTTC | CASSFNGQTYEQYF | TRBJ2-7 | TRBV27 | 14 | NA | NA
TGTGCCAGCAGCTATTCAGGGATTTTCTACGAGCAGTACTTC | CASSYSGIFYEQYF | TRBJ2-7 | TRBV28 | 14 | NA | NA
TGCGCCAGCAGCCAAACTCACGGAGTGAACACTGAAGCTTTCTTT | CASSQTHGVNTEAFF | TRBJ1-1 | TRBV4-3 | 15 | NA | few
TGTGCCAGCAGCTTAGCTGGACAGTATAACTATGGCTACACCTTC | CASSLAGQYNYGYTF | TRBJ1-2 | TRBV7-2 | 15 | NA | NA
TGTGCCAGCAGTTCGACCTGGACAGTTTTAGCGGGCCACTACGAGCAGTACTTC | CASSSTWTVLAGHYEQYF | TRBJ2-7 | TRBV28 | 18 | NA | NA
TGTGCCAGCAACCCCGGGACAGGGGTGGCCTACGAGCAGTACTTC | CASNPGTGVAYEQYF | TRBJ2-7 | TRBV6-5 | 15 | TRBD1 | NA
TGTGCCAGCAGTTACTCGACACGGTTGAACACTGAAGCTTTCTTT | CASSYSTRLNTEAFF | TRBJ1-1 | TRBV6-6 | 15 | NA | NA
TGTGCCAGCAGTTCAGGGACTAGCGGGGTTGAGCAGTTCTTC | CASSSGTSGVEQFF | TRBJ2-1 | TRBV6-5 | 14 | TRBD2 | NA
TGTGCCAGCAGCTTAGGTGAGCGGGATGCGCAGTACTTC | CASSLGERDAQYF | TRBJ2-7 | TRBV7-6 | 13 | TRBD2 | few
TGTGCCGTCGCTAGCGGGAGGAACTACAATGAGCAGTTCTTC | CAVASGRNYNEQFF | TRBJ2-1 | TRBV5-8 | 14 | TRBD2 | NA
TGTGCCAGCAGTTTGAGAGGCTCCCATCCGAGCTCCTACAATGAGCAGTTCTTC | CASSLRGSHPSSYNEQFF | TRBJ2-1 | TRBV27 | 18 | NA | NA
TGTGCCAGCAGTGATTGGGGCTTCGAGCAGTACTTC | CASSDWGFEQYF | TRBJ2-7 | TRBV6-1 | 12 | NA | many
TGTGCCACCAGCGCTGGGGTGGAGCTAGGGGGCGCGTCCGGGGAGCTGTTTTTT | CATSAGVELGGASGELFF | TRBJ2-2 | TRBV15 | 18 | TRBD1 | NA
TGTGCCTCAAGCGGATCCCAAGAGACCCAGTACTTC | CASSGSQETQYF | TRBJ2-5 | TRBV30 | 12 | NA | NA
TGTGCCAGCAGCTTAGAGGCTAGACAGACCCAGTACTTC | CASSLEARQTQYF | TRBJ2-5 | TRBV7-2 | 13 | NA | NA
TGTGCCAGCAGTCCCAGGGTTTTGGGGACCCAGTACTTC | CASSPRVLGTQYF | TRBJ2-5 | TRBV28 | 13 | NA | NA
TGTGCCAGCAGCCAAGAAGGGGCAGGGATCCCTGAGCAGTTCTTC | CASSQEGAGIPEQFF | TRBJ2-1 | TRBV14 | 15 | NA | NA
TGTGCCAGCAGTCCAACACAGGCCAAAAACATTCAGTACTTC | CASSPTQAKNIQYF | TRBJ2-4 | TRBV6-5 | 14 | NA | NA
TGTGCCAGAAGCTTGGCTTGGAGGTTTCCCTACAATGAGCAGTTCTTC | CARSLAWRFPYNEQFF | TRBJ2-1 | TRBV5-3 | 16 | NA | once
TGTGCCTGGGTCCGGGGTGGGAACTATGGCTACACCTTC | CAWVRGGNYGYTF | TRBJ1-2 | TRBV30 | 13 | NA | NA
TGCGCCAGCAGCTACCTAGCGGGAGGGCCGCGGGAGCAGTACTTC | CASSYLAGGPREQYF | TRBJ2-7 | TRBV5-1 | 15 | TRBD2 | NA
TGCGCCAGCAGCTCCGACAGCCTCGATCAGCCCCAGCATTTT | CASSSDSLDQPQHF | TRBJ1-5 | TRBV5-1 | 14 | NA | NA
TGTGCCAGCAGCTTAACCGGGACCTACGAGCAGTACTTC | CASSLTGTYEQYF | TRBJ2-7 | TRBV7-9 | 13 | NA | NA
TGTGCCAGTAGTATTGCCTACCGGGACAGGACCTACAATGAGCAGTTCTTC | CASSIAYRDRTYNEQFF | TRBJ2-1 | TRBV19 | 17 | TRBD1 | NA
TGCAGCGTTGAATCACAACCTAACTATGGCTACACCTTC | CSVESQPNYGYTF | TRBJ1-2 | TRBV29-1 | 13 | NA | NA
TGTGCCAGCACCCCCTCTAGCGGGAGCTTGGACAATGAGCAGTTCTTC | CASTPSSGSLDNEQFF | TRBJ2-1 | TRBV27 | 16 | TRBD2 | NA
TGTGCCACCCAGGGACTAGCGGGGTTTGGTTCTTGGCAGTACTTC | CATQGLAGFGSWQYF | TRBJ2-7 | TRBV28 | 15 | TRBD2 | NA
TGTGCCAGCAGTCTTCCCGGGGCCGGGGAGCTGTTTTTT | CASSLPGAGELFF | TRBJ2-2 | TRBV7-6 | 13 | NA | NA
TGTGCCAGCAGTTTAGGGGACAGGGTTGCCGGGGAGCTGTTTTTT | CASSLGDRVAGELFF | TRBJ2-2 | TRBV28 | 15 | TRBD1 | NA
TGTGCCAGCAGCTGGACTAGCGGGGCTCTCTCCGAGCAGTACTTC | CASSWTSGALSEQYF | TRBJ2-7 | TRBV7-2 | 15 | TRBD2 | few
TGTGCCAGCAGCACAGGGGGCACTGAAGCTTTCTTT | CASSTGGTEAFF | TRBJ1-1 | TRBV5-6 | 12 | TRBD1 | NA
TGTGCCAGCAGCTTGGGAGGCAGCGCTAGCAATCAGCCCCAGCATTTT | CASSLGGSASNQPQHF | TRBJ1-5 | TRBV5-6 | 16 | NA | NA
TGCAGCGTTGGAACTTACTCCTACAATGAGCAGTTCTTC | CSVGTYSYNEQFF | TRBJ2-1 | TRBV29-1 | 13 | NA | NA
TGTGCCAGCAGCTTAGGCAGGGGGGCAGATACGCAGTATTTT | CASSLGRGADTQYF | TRBJ2-3 | TRBV7-6 | 14 | NA | NA
TGTGCCAGCAGCCCCGGGAGTACCTACGAGCAGTACTTC | CASSPGSTYEQYF | TRBJ2-7 | TRBV16 | 13 | NA | NA
TGCGCCAGCAGTGGGACAGGGGGAACTGAAGCTTTCTTT | CASSGTGGTEAFF | TRBJ1-1 | TRBV10-1 | 13 | TRBD1 | NA
TGTGCCAGCAATCCTCAGGGTGTCACCGGGGAGCTGTTTTTT | CASNPQGVTGELFF | TRBJ2-2 | TRBV7-6 | 14 | NA | NA
TGTGCCACCAGCAGAGATCGCGGGGGTCCCTATGGCTACACCTTC | CATSRDRGGPYGYTF | TRBJ1-2 | TRBV15 | 15 | NA | NA
TGCGCCAGCAGCTTGACGGGAAACTCTGGAAACACCATATATTTT | CASSLTGNSGNTIYF | TRBJ1-3 | TRBV5-1 | 15 | NA | NA
TGTGCCAGCAGCTTAAATACTAAGACTGAGGGCTACACCTTC | CASSLNTKTEGYTF | TRBJ1-2 | TRBV7-3 | 14 | NA | NA
TGTGCCAGCAGCGTGGGGACTAGCGGGGGCGAGCAGTACTTC | CASSVGTSGGEQYF | TRBJ2-7 | TRBV9 | 14 | TRBD2 | NA
TGTGCCAGCAGTGATGGCCAAGCGAACTATGGCTACACCTTC | CASSDGQANYGYTF | TRBJ1-2 | TRBV2 | 14 | NA | NA